These 8 T cell receptor beta chains share one sample of origin, sequenced in a study of T-cell reconstitution after alpha-beta-depleted transplantation in children. Researchers prepared the TCRbeta library using unique molecular identifiers, the study reports. TCRdb analysed the PCR reads with MiXCR anew, one entry per CDR3 protein. Of over 550,000 distinct CDR3 sequences in the sample, more than 9% were seen once. This specimen was PBMCs from the stem cell graft donor, taken from the stem cell graft. The receptors stem from a human donor who donated a stem cell graft to a child with acute myeloid leukemia.

This clonotype has only a few counts. This chain connects TRBV7-9 to TRBJ2-5; TRBD2 aligns across 9 bases. V gave up 5 bases and J gave up 0 bases; unmatched junction bases: 7. The CDR3 consists of 16 residues. Germline V CDR1 and CDR2: SEHNR, FQNEAQ (reference sequence). The CDR3 bases are TGTGCCAGCAGCCGCCCGCTAGCGGGGAACCAAGAGACCCAGTACTTC. Residues: CASSRPLAGNQETQYF.

This clonotype was seen only a few times. The chain recombines TRBV28 with TRBJ2-7; possible D gene TRBD2, 6 bases. CDR3 length: 15 residues. Looked up from germline, CDR1 is MDHEN and CDR2 is SYDVKM. V was clipped by 8 bases and J by 3 bases, with 20 bases between them. Written as DNA, the CDR3 is TGTGCCAGCTCCTCACTCTCTAGCGCATACTACGAGCAGTACTTC. Its translation: CASSSLSSAYYEQYF.

This sequence joins TRBV20-1 and TRBJ2-4, with TRBD2 matching 7 bases. The CDR3 is 16 amino acids. Looked up from germline, CDR1 is DFQATT and CDR2 is SNEGSKA (reference sequence). Unmatched junction bases numbered 14, after V lost 3 bases and J lost 6 bases. This CDR3 reads CSARPLGGGPGNIQYF. Written as DNA, the CDR3 is TGCAGTGCTAGGCCCCTTGGGGGAGGGCCTGGAAACATTCAGTACTTC.

Notes on this clonotype: Sequence at one end of the junction differs from germline and may be a read error. V and J are TRBV20-1 and TRBJ2-5; 7 nucleotides align to TRBD2. Germline CDR1 and CDR2: DFQATT and SNEGSKA (reference sequence). The CDR3 spans 18 residues. CDR3 loop: CSARDRKSTGLTVEAQYF. The CDR3 DNA is TGCAGTGCTAGAGATCGCAAGTCGACGGGACTAACGGTAGAGGCCCAGTACTTC.

In its sample, this clonotype was seen many times. The J gene is TRBJ2-7, the V gene TRBV25-1; TRBD2 matches at 10 bases. This CDR3 is 15 amino acids long. Germline-derived CDR1 and CDR2 are MGHDK and SYGVNS. Unmatched junction bases numbered 6, after V lost 2 bases and J lost 5 bases. CDR3 DNA: TGTGCCAGCAGTGAAGTAGCGGGAGGAGGAAACGAGCAGTACTTC. Translation gives CASSEVAGGGNEQYF.

This clonotype was picked up many times. This chain links TRBV28 with TRBJ1-2; 10 bases are a match to TRBD1. CDR3 length equals 16 residues. V dropped 6 bases and J dropped 5; count of bases not matched to a gene: 12. The germline V gene encodes CDR1 MDHEN and CDR2 SYDVKM. The CDR3 coding sequence is TGTGCCAGCAGCTCTACTGGGACAGGGGCTTTGTATGGCTACACCTTC. Encoded protein: CASSSTGTGALYGYTF.

The rearrangement uses TRBV6-2 or TRBV6-3 and TRBJ2-2; TRBD2 might be the D (6 bases). The length of the CDR3 is 14 residues. CDR1 is MNHEY and CDR2 is SVGEGT in the germline V gene. V was pared by 6 bases and J by 4 bases, with 12 bases between. CDR3 sequence (DNA): TGTGCCAGCAGACGGGACTCCATCACCGGGGAGCTGTTTTTT. Protein: CASRRDSITGELFF.

Regarding this clonotype: Being one base from a much bigger clone, this may be a read error. The J gene is TRBJ1-5, the V gene TRBV20-1; D uncertain. Germline V gene data show CDR1 as DFQATT and CDR2 as SNEGSKA (reference sequence). This CDR3 has 12 amino acids. V gave up 8 bases and J gave up 5 bases, with 13 bases separating them. CDR3 nucleotide sequence: TGCAGTACCAAACGCGAGGATCAGCCCCAGCATTTT. Its protein product is CSTKREDQPQHF.